A selection of T cell receptor beta chains follows, all from one sample in a study of T cell repertoires in cytomegalovirus infection. TCRdb re-called the reads with MiXCR, one entry per CDR3 protein. The sample lists some 200,000 distinct CDR3 sequences, more than 9% occurring once. The source material was PBMCs. These receptors originate from a human donor in good health (CMV status not recorded). Some clones in this sample may be carry-over from other donors' samples. CDR3s include the opening cysteine and the closing phenylalanine or tryptophan. Fields, in order: CDR3 protein, CDR3 DNA, V gene, D gene, J gene, clone size. A D gene is named only where the DNA matches it firmly. Size values are once, few and many counts, or a class for expanded clones, and some rows have none.

cdr3_aa: CASRETFIGTEYEQYF
cdr3_nt: TGTGCCAGCAGGGAAACCTTTATCGGGACAGAGTACGAGCAGTACTTC
v_call: TRBV28
d_call: TRBD1
j_call: TRBJ2-7
clone_size: NA

cdr3_aa: CASSSGFDYTEAFF
cdr3_nt: TGTGCCAGCAGTTCGGGATTTGATTACACTGAAGCTTTCTTT
v_call: TRBV12-3/TRBV12-4
d_call: NA
j_call: TRBJ1-1
clone_size: many

cdr3_aa: CSVSSTVDTEQYF
cdr3_nt: TGCAGCGTTTCTTCGACGGTGGACACGGAGCAGTACTTC
v_call: TRBV29-1
d_call: NA
j_call: TRBJ2-7
clone_size: NA

cdr3_aa: CSVEEVGRPNYGYTF
cdr3_nt: TGCAGCGTTGAAGAGGTTGGCAGACCCAACTATGGCTACACCTTC
v_call: TRBV29-1
d_call: NA
j_call: TRBJ1-2
clone_size: NA

cdr3_aa: CASSPGGLAGRYEQYF
cdr3_nt: TGTGCCAGCAGCCCAGGTGGACTAGCGGGGCGATACGAGCAGTACTTC
v_call: TRBV7-6
d_call: TRBD2
j_call: TRBJ2-7
clone_size: many

cdr3_aa: CSGGQQNSPLHF
cdr3_nt: TGCAGTGGAGGACAGCAAAATTCACCCCTCCACTTT
v_call: TRBV20-1
d_call: NA
j_call: TRBJ1-6
clone_size: few

cdr3_aa: CASSTDSNSPLHF
cdr3_nt: TGTGCCAGTAGTACGGACAGTAATTCACCCCTCCACTTT
v_call: TRBV19
d_call: NA
j_call: TRBJ1-6
clone_size: many

cdr3_aa: CASSTTSGNTGELFF
cdr3_nt: TGTGCCAGCAGCACGACTAGCGGGAACACCGGGGAGCTGTTTTTT
v_call: TRBV7-2
d_call: TRBD2
j_call: TRBJ2-2
clone_size: few

cdr3_aa: CSAKRGVETQYF
cdr3_nt: TGCAGTGCTAAGAGAGGTGTAGAGACCCAGTACTTC
v_call: TRBV20-1
d_call: NA
j_call: TRBJ2-5
clone_size: many

cdr3_aa: CASTILRGGPNEQFF
cdr3_nt: TGTGCCAGCACCATACTACGGGGGGGGCCCAATGAGCAGTTCTTC
v_call: TRBV12-3/TRBV12-4
d_call: TRBD2
j_call: TRBJ2-1
clone_size: NA

cdr3_aa: CASSWTPGLAGNEQFF
cdr3_nt: TGTGCCAGCAGTTGGACCCCGGGACTAGCGGGCAATGAGCAGTTCTTC
v_call: TRBV6-2/TRBV6-3
d_call: TRBD2
j_call: TRBJ2-1
clone_size: many

cdr3_aa: CASSSRRQGGREKLFF
cdr3_nt: TGTGCCAGCAGTTCGCGCCGACAGGGCGGTAGGGAAAAACTGTTTTTT
v_call: TRBV28
d_call: TRBD1
j_call: TRBJ1-4
clone_size: NA

cdr3_aa: CASSFLDRGQDGYTF
cdr3_nt: TGTGCCAGCAGTTTTTTGGACAGGGGGCAGGATGGCTACACCTTC
v_call: TRBV28
d_call: TRBD1
j_call: TRBJ1-2
clone_size: many

cdr3_aa: CASSLDGQETQYF
cdr3_nt: TGCGCCAGCAGCCTAGACGGACAAGAGACCCAGTACTTC
v_call: TRBV5-1
d_call: NA
j_call: TRBJ2-5
clone_size: NA

cdr3_aa: CASSRTGVDTEAFF
cdr3_nt: TGTGCCAGCAGCAGGACAGGGGTCGACACTGAAGCTTTCTTT
v_call: TRBV7-9
d_call: TRBD1
j_call: TRBJ1-1
clone_size: many

cdr3_aa: CASSPRPYDYEQYF
cdr3_nt: TGTGCCAGCAGTCCCCGCCCCTATGACTACGAGCAGTACTTC
v_call: TRBV27
d_call: NA
j_call: TRBJ2-7
clone_size: many

cdr3_aa: CASSSNGFEQYF
cdr3_nt: TGTGCCAGCAGTTCAAACGGTTTCGAGCAGTACTTC
v_call: TRBV27
d_call: NA
j_call: TRBJ2-7
clone_size: few

cdr3_aa: CASAGDPGREKLFF
cdr3_nt: TGTGCCAGCGCTGGGGACCCCGGGAGGGAAAAACTGTTTTTT
v_call: TRBV25-1
d_call: NA
j_call: TRBJ1-4
clone_size: NA

cdr3_aa: CASSSEGRAPDTQYF
cdr3_nt: TGTGCCAGCAGTTCAGAGGGGAGGGCCCCAGATACGCAGTATTTT
v_call: TRBV6-2/TRBV6-3
d_call: TRBD2
j_call: TRBJ2-3
clone_size: many

cdr3_aa: CASRRGGLAFF
cdr3_nt: TGTGCCAGCAGACGCGGGGGGCTAGCTTTCTTT
v_call: TRBV28
d_call: NA
j_call: TRBJ1-1
clone_size: NA

cdr3_aa: CASSLAGTGNADTQYF
cdr3_nt: TGTGCCAGCAGCTTAGCGGGGACAGGGAACGCAGATACGCAGTATTTT
v_call: TRBV7-2
d_call: TRBD1
j_call: TRBJ2-3
clone_size: many

cdr3_aa: CASSDQLNTQYF
cdr3_nt: TGTGCCAGCAGCGACCAGCTTAATACGCAGTATTTT
v_call: TRBV7-2
d_call: NA
j_call: TRBJ2-3
clone_size: many

cdr3_aa: CASLEQTNYGYTF
cdr3_nt: TGTGCCAGCCTTGAGCAGACCAACTATGGCTACACCTTC
v_call: TRBV6-2/TRBV6-3
d_call: NA
j_call: TRBJ1-2
clone_size: NA

cdr3_aa: CASSHRWTGGNTEAFF
cdr3_nt: TGTGCCAGCAGCCACAGATGGACAGGGGGAAACACTGAAGCTTTCTTT
v_call: TRBV27
d_call: TRBD1
j_call: TRBJ1-1
clone_size: NA

cdr3_aa: CASSSTLGHEQFF
cdr3_nt: TGTGCCAGCAGCTCCACATTGGGACATGAGCAGTTCTTC
v_call: TRBV28
d_call: NA
j_call: TRBJ2-1
clone_size: many

cdr3_aa: CASSPPGQGYTEAFF
cdr3_nt: TGTGCCAGCAGTCCTCCGGGACAGGGATACACTGAAGCTTTCTTT
v_call: TRBV28
d_call: TRBD1
j_call: TRBJ1-1
clone_size: NA

cdr3_aa: CASRRTGIFQPQHF
cdr3_nt: TGTGCCAGCAGGCGGACAGGAATTTTTCAGCCCCAGCATTTT
v_call: TRBV7-8
d_call: TRBD1
j_call: TRBJ1-5
clone_size: many

cdr3_aa: CASSFHYGTEETKNIQYF
cdr3_nt: TGTGCCAGCAGTTTCCATTACGGGACCGAAGAGACCAAAAACATTCAGTACTTC
v_call: TRBV28
d_call: NA
j_call: TRBJ2-4
clone_size: many

cdr3_aa: CASSPAGAAYNEQFF
cdr3_nt: TGTGCCAGCAGCCCAGCGGGGGCCGCCTACAATGAGCAGTTCTTC
v_call: TRBV28
d_call: TRBD2
j_call: TRBJ2-1
clone_size: NA

cdr3_aa: CASSLVFGGKNTEAFF
cdr3_nt: TGTGCCAGCAGTTTGGTGTTTGGGGGCAAGAACACTGAAGCTTTCTTT
v_call: TRBV28
d_call: NA
j_call: TRBJ1-1
clone_size: many

cdr3_aa: CASSLARSGTEAFF
cdr3_nt: TGTGCCAGCAGCTTAGCTCGGTCCGGAACTGAAGCTTTCTTT
v_call: TRBV7-2
d_call: NA
j_call: TRBJ1-1
clone_size: many

cdr3_aa: CASSLTSGKLSYEQYF
cdr3_nt: TGTGCCAGCAGCCTGACTAGCGGTAAACTCTCCTACGAGCAGTACTTC
v_call: TRBV7-2
d_call: TRBD2
j_call: TRBJ2-7
clone_size: many

cdr3_aa: CASSPGTSGLIEETQYF
cdr3_nt: TGTGCCAGCAGTCCCGGGACAAGCGGCCTCATAGAAGAGACCCAGTACTTC
v_call: TRBV7-9
d_call: NA
j_call: TRBJ2-5
clone_size: few

cdr3_aa: CASSQREGSQPQHF
cdr3_nt: TGTGCCAGCAGCCAGCGTGAGGGGAGTCAGCCCCAGCATTTT
v_call: TRBV7-2
d_call: NA
j_call: TRBJ1-5
clone_size: many

cdr3_aa: CASTGEINQPQHF
cdr3_nt: TGTGCCAGCACTGGGGAGATAAATCAGCCCCAGCATTTT
v_call: TRBV6-1
d_call: NA
j_call: TRBJ1-5
clone_size: many

cdr3_aa: CASSPMPGMEIGLFF
cdr3_nt: TGTGCCAGCTCACCAATGCCAGGGATGGAGATTGGTCTGTTCTTC
v_call: TRBV18
d_call: NA
j_call: TRBJ2-1
clone_size: many

cdr3_aa: CSARDWGTVSSYEQYF
cdr3_nt: TGCAGTGCTAGAGATTGGGGGACAGTCAGCTCCTACGAGCAGTACTTC
v_call: TRBV20-1
d_call: TRBD1
j_call: TRBJ2-7
clone_size: few

cdr3_aa: CASSSGLEKGETQYF
cdr3_nt: TGTGCCAGCAGTTCCGGACTAGAAAAGGGAGAGACCCAGTACTTC
v_call: TRBV27
d_call: TRBD2
j_call: TRBJ2-5
clone_size: few

cdr3_aa: CASSNRLAGNYEQYF
cdr3_nt: TGCGCCAGCAGCAATAGACTAGCGGGCAACTACGAGCAGTACTTC
v_call: TRBV4-3
d_call: TRBD2
j_call: TRBJ2-7
clone_size: NA

cdr3_aa: CASRTDRENTEAFF
cdr3_nt: TGTGCCAGCAGGACCGACAGGGAGAACACTGAAGCTTTCTTT
v_call: TRBV7-9
d_call: TRBD1
j_call: TRBJ1-1
clone_size: many

cdr3_aa: CSATTSGYNEQFF
cdr3_nt: TGCAGTGCTACGACTAGCGGTTACAATGAGCAGTTCTTC
v_call: TRBV20-1
d_call: TRBD2
j_call: TRBJ2-1
clone_size: NA

cdr3_aa: CASNHGTDTQYF
cdr3_nt: TGTGCCAGTAACCACGGGACAGATACGCAGTATTTT
v_call: TRBV19
d_call: NA
j_call: TRBJ2-3
clone_size: many

cdr3_aa: CASSQDLGGANQPQHF
cdr3_nt: TGTGCCAGCAGCCAAGATCTTGGGGGGGCCAATCAGCCCCAGCATTTT
v_call: TRBV3-1
d_call: NA
j_call: TRBJ1-5
clone_size: few

cdr3_aa: CASSLIVTTEAFF
cdr3_nt: TGTGCCAGCAGCTTGATCGTGACCACTGAAGCTTTCTTT
v_call: TRBV5-6
d_call: NA
j_call: TRBJ1-1
clone_size: NA

cdr3_aa: CASRPRTSGRSREQYF
cdr3_nt: TGTGCCAGCAGACCGCGGACTAGCGGGAGGAGCCGAGAGCAGTACTTC
v_call: TRBV4-2
d_call: TRBD2
j_call: TRBJ2-7
clone_size: NA

cdr3_aa: CASSATGQVNTEAFF
cdr3_nt: TGTGCCAGCAGCGCCACGGGACAAGTGAACACTGAAGCTTTCTTT
v_call: TRBV7-3
d_call: NA
j_call: TRBJ1-1
clone_size: NA

cdr3_aa: CASSLLGGYPFEAFF
cdr3_nt: TGTGCCAGCAGTTTATTGGGAGGGTACCCTTTCGAAGCTTTCTTT
v_call: TRBV28
d_call: NA
j_call: TRBJ1-1
clone_size: NA

cdr3_aa: CASSLQGYNEQFF
cdr3_nt: TGTGCCAGCAGCCTACAGGGGTACAATGAGCAGTTCTTC
v_call: TRBV7-2
d_call: TRBD1
j_call: TRBJ2-1
clone_size: many

cdr3_aa: CASSLEGDSYNEQFF
cdr3_nt: TGTGCCAGCAGCTTAGAGGGGGACAGTTACAATGAGCAGTTCTTC
v_call: TRBV7-2
d_call: TRBD1
j_call: TRBJ2-1
clone_size: many

cdr3_aa: CASSGDYEQYF
cdr3_nt: TGTGCCAGTAGTGGGGACTACGAGCAGTACTTC
v_call: TRBV19
d_call: NA
j_call: TRBJ2-7
clone_size: few

cdr3_aa: CASSFNRGDGYTF
cdr3_nt: TGTGCCAGCAGCTTCAACAGGGGTGATGGCTACACCTTC
v_call: TRBV7-2
d_call: TRBD1
j_call: TRBJ1-2
clone_size: many

cdr3_aa: CASSFTGSKNEQFF
cdr3_nt: TGTGCCAGCAGTTTTACAGGTTCAAAAAATGAGCAGTTCTTC
v_call: TRBV28
d_call: NA
j_call: TRBJ2-1
clone_size: many

cdr3_aa: CASNTPDSRYNEQFF
cdr3_nt: TGTGCCAGCAACACCCCTGATTCCCGCTACAATGAGCAGTTCTTC
v_call: TRBV12-3/TRBV12-4
d_call: NA
j_call: TRBJ2-1
clone_size: many

cdr3_aa: CASSLRLAGGPDGELFF
cdr3_nt: TGTGCCAGCAGCCTGAGACTAGCGGGGGGGCCTGACGGGGAGCTGTTTTTT
v_call: TRBV5-4
d_call: TRBD2
j_call: TRBJ2-2
clone_size: NA

cdr3_aa: CSTGANTDTQYF
cdr3_nt: TGCAGTACAGGGGCTAACACAGATACGCAGTATTTT
v_call: TRBV20-1
d_call: TRBD1
j_call: TRBJ2-3
clone_size: few